The TCR beta chain described here comes from a study of vaccination and CD4 T cells after COVID-19. Across the study: Six males and four females constituted the convalescent cohort, two of whom were Hispanic. Blood was drawn a median around 70 days post second dose, range 14 to 241. Control cultures received a CEFX pool, an HIV-1 Nef pool, or no peptide.

V was pared by 0 bases and J by 11 bases, with 8 bases between. The CDR3 covers 12 residues. Per germline, CDR1 LGHDT and CDR2 YNNKEL (reference sequence). Specified treatment: approximately nine-day PBMC culture with coronavirus spike peptide pools or control peptides (ViraFEST assay). Days 3 and 7 saw half the medium replaced with fresh IL-2 medium. Once obtained from cultured CD4+ T cells, the DNA was sequenced using the Oncomine TCR Beta short-read assay. TCRdb reprocessed the PCR reads with MiXCR, giving one entry per CDR3 protein. Found here are approximately 8,000 distinct CDR3 sequences, less than 85% of them singletons; the top ten hold 35% to 40%. Notes on this clonotype: Its antigen is still unknown.

This chain uses TRBV3-1 with TRBJ1-5; D is unclear. The receptor comes from a human donor who had recovered from COVID-19. The specimen sequenced was CD4+ T cells from blood, cultured in vitro. The CDR3 spells CASSQDGLAQHF. The CDR3 DNA reads TGTGCCAGCAGCCAAGATGGCCTGGCCCAGCATTTT.